The 32 T cell receptor beta chains below were found in one sample sequenced in a study of post-analysis software for immune sequencing data. Overall study results and limits: Patients showed TRBV5-6, TRBV5-1 and TRBV20-1 among a few TRBV segments more frequent than in controls.

No antigen is known for these receptors. Incorporated into the TCR beta cDNA libraries were unique molecular identifiers, which served to reduce PCR and sequencing biases. MiXCR, applied by TCRdb to the PCR reads, yields one record per CDR3 protein. The sample contains fewer than 850,000 distinct CDR3 sequences, 30% of which appear only once. Sequencing was done on a sample of blood. The receptors originated from a girl aged 10 to 17 with multiple sclerosis.

This clonotype was observed at least ten times. V gene TRBV29-1 combines with J gene TRBJ2-5; tentatively, D is TRBD2 (5 bases). CDR1 SQVTM and CDR2 ANQGSEA come from the germline V gene. The CDR3 loop spans 12 amino acids. Trimming shortened V by 6 bases and J by 4 bases, and 12 bases separated the two germline ends. The CDR3, as DNA: TGCAGCGTGGGAGCAGTCCCAGAGACCCAGTACTTC. This translates into CSVGAVPETQYF.

This clonotype was observed a few times. V gene TRBV25-1 combines with J gene TRBJ2-1, with D possibly being TRBD1 (6 bases). The germline V gene has CDR1 MGHDK and CDR2 SYGVNS. Between the trimmed V and J ends, which lost 4 bases and 7 bases, there was a span of 17 bases. The CDR3 is 15 residues long. The CDR3 sequence: CASSVAGTRVNEQFF. In nucleotides, the CDR3 is TGTGCCAGCAGTGTGGCCGGGACAAGGGTGAATGAGCAGTTCTTC.

This clonotype came up a few times. This chain connects TRBV6-5 to TRBJ1-1; no clear D. CDR3 size: 16 residues. From germline, CDR1 is MNHEY and CDR2 SVGAGI. Trimming removed 0 bases at V and 3 bases at J, with 14 bases between. DNA of the CDR3: TGTGCCAGCAGTTACTCGAGGTTAAGGGTCGACACTGAAGCTTTCTTT. It codes for CASSYSRLRVDTEAFF.

There are a few counts of this clonotype. The gene calls are TRBV5-1 and TRBJ2-1; 11 positions match TRBD2. The CDR3 is 16 residues long. The germline V gene encodes CDR1 SGHRS and CDR2 YFSETQ. The V gene end was trimmed by 4 bases and the J gene end by 7 bases; junction bases not matched to a gene: 10. CDR3 sequence: CASSLTSGSRINEQFF. CDR3 nucleotide sequence: TGCGCCAGCAGCCTAACTAGCGGGAGTAGGATAAATGAGCAGTTCTTC.

This clonotype was seen only a few times. The V gene is TRBV3-1, the J gene TRBJ2-3, with unresolved D. CDR1 LGHDT and CDR2 YNNKEL come from the germline V gene (reference sequence). Deletions cut 4 bases from V and 2 bases from J, with 13 bases between. The CDR3 sequence is 15 residues long. CDR3 in DNA: TGTGCCAGCAGCCTAGAACCACACTACACAGATACGCAGTATTTT. As protein: CASSLEPHYTDTQYF.

This chain connects TRBV4-2 to TRBJ2-4; perhaps TRBD1 as D (5 bases). The V gene lost 0 bases and the J gene lost 14 bases, with 23 bases spanning the gap. The CDR3 spans 16 residues. CDR1 is LGHNA, CDR2 YNFKEQ, per germline. CDR3 sequence reads: CASSQETIPREEPEYF. The CDR3 DNA is TGTGCCAGCAGCCAAGAGACGATTCCCAGGGAAGAACCGGAGTACTTC.

Notes on this clonotype: The junction does not match germline at one end; this may be a read error. The chain is built from TRBV20-1 and TRBJ2-4; D might be TRBD1 (6 bases). This CDR3 has 15 residues. Germline CDR1 reads DFQATT; CDR2 reads SNEGSKA (reference sequence). The CDR3: CSARERSGAKNIRYF. The CDR3 nucleotides are TGCAGTGCCCGAGAGAGGTCAGGGGCCAAAAACATTCGGTACTTC.

This clonotype appeared a few times. The CDR3 region has the DNA TGCAGTGCTAGCGTTCAGGCTCATGGCTACACCTTC. This gives the protein CSASVQAHGYTF. This chain connects TRBV20-1 to TRBJ1-2, with no clear D. Germline V gives CDR1 DFQATT, CDR2 SNEGSKA (reference sequence). The length of the CDR3 is 12 residues. With 3 bases removed from V and 6 bases from J, the gap between germline ends came to 11 bases.

This clonotype was detected only a few times. Here the CDR3 reads CSVDLAAYNEQFF. In nucleotides, the CDR3 is TGCAGCGTTGATCTAGCGGCTTACAATGAGCAGTTCTTC. The chain couples TRBV29-1 to TRBJ2-1; TRBD2 matches at 7 bases. The V gene's germline CDR1 is SQVTM and CDR2 ANQGSEA. The CDR3 length is 13 residues. The trim removed 3 bases at V and 4 bases at J, leaving 3 bases unmatched.

This chain joins TRBV20-1 and TRBJ2-1; D is perhaps TRBD2 (6 bases). Germline V gives CDR1 DFQATT, CDR2 SNEGSKA (reference sequence). CDR3 length equals 15 residues. V was pared by 5 bases and J by 0 bases, with 14 bases between. The CDR3 region has the DNA TGCAGTGCTCCCAAGGGTAGCGGCTCCTACAATGAGCAGTTCTTC. It yields the protein CSAPKGSGSYNEQFF.

This chain connects TRBV6-1 to TRBJ2-4; 10 nucleotides agree with TRBD2. The DNA end is a closer match to TRBJ2-5, so the J assignment may be wrong. Germline CDR1 reads MNHNS; CDR2 reads SASEGT. The CDR3 is made up of 16 amino acids. This CDR3 is CASSEGNLAGVETQYF. The CDR3 region has the DNA TGTGCCAGCAGTGAGGGTAATCTAGCGGGGGTCGAGACCCAGTACTTC.

This clonotype was recorded a few times. The J gene is TRBJ2-5, the V gene TRBV9; a possible D gene is TRBD1 (7 bases). V was shortened by 7 bases and J by 11 bases, with 21 bases between the two germline ends. The CDR3 extends over 13 amino acids. Germline CDR1 and CDR2: SGDLS and YYNGEE. The CDR3 DNA reads TGTGCCAGCGGAACAGGGGTGTGGAGGGAGCAGTACTTC. As protein: CASGTGVWREQYF.

The rearrangement uses TRBV29-1 and TRBJ2-5; 9 bases map to TRBD1. The DNA end lines up better with TRBJ2-7; the J call may be wrong. CDR3 size: 14 residues. Germline values: CDR1 SQVTM, CDR2 ANQGSEA. The CDR3: CSVYGTGSNYEQYF. The CDR3 nucleotides are TGCAGCGTCTACGGGACAGGGAGTAACTACGAGCAGTACTTC.

The genes are TRBV7-2 and TRBJ2-5; 7 bases are shared with TRBD1. V was pared by 5 bases and J by 5 bases, with 8 bases of the junction left unmatched. Germline-derived CDR1 and CDR2 are SGHTA and FQGNSA. The CDR3 runs to 14 residues. CDR3 sequence: CASSLQGFWETQYF. The CDR3 DNA reads as TGTGCCAGCAGCCTACAGGGGTTCTGGGAGACCCAGTACTTC.

The chain has TRBV6-1 and TRBJ1-2, with D perhaps matching TRBD1 (5 bases). The CDR3 is 13 residues long. V dropped 5 bases and J dropped 8 bases, with 15 bases sitting between them. CDR1 MNHNS and CDR2 SASEGT come from the germline V gene. The CDR3 sequence is CASSRKDKEGYTF. The CDR3 DNA follows: TGTGCCAGCAGTCGAAAGGACAAGGAGGGCTACACCTTC.

This clonotype was counted a few times. This chain uses TRBV6-4 with TRBJ2-3; TRBD2 matches 8 bases. CDR1 is MRHNA and CDR2 is SNTAGT in the germline V gene. J was trimmed by 2 bases and V by 3 bases; bases with no gene match: 4. This CDR3 is 15 amino acids long. DNA of the CDR3: TGTGCCAGCAGTGAGTCGGGGGGGATCACAGATACGCAGTATTTT. Residues: CASSESGGITDTQYF.

The chain employs TRBV4-3 and TRBJ2-7; 13 nucleotides align to TRBD2. The CDR3 spans 15 residues. In germline, CDR1 is LGHNA, CDR2 YSLEER. The V segment lost 1 base and the J segment 3 bases; nucleotides outside the gene matches: 0. This CDR3 reads CASSQGTSGGYEQYV. Written as DNA, the CDR3 is TGCGCCAGCAGCCAAGGGACTAGCGGGGGCTACGAGCAGTACGTC.

J is TRBJ2-7 and V is TRBV12-3 or TRBV12-4; D is undetermined. This CDR3 has 13 amino acids. The V end lost 5 bases, the J end lost 4 bases, and 12 bases lay between the germline ends. CDR3 nucleotides: TGTGCCAGCAGTCACCTCAAAGGGTACGAGCAGTACTTC. Translation: CASSHLKGYEQYF.

The V call is TRBV6-5, the J call TRBJ1-2; unclear D gene. Germline assignment: CDR1 MNHEY and CDR2 SVGAGI. The V gene lost 5 bases and the J gene lost 0 bases, with 7 bases spanning the gap. The CDR3 runs to 13 residues. CDR3: CASSATANYGYTF. The CDR3 DNA sequence: TGTGCCAGCAGTGCCACTGCTAACTATGGCTACACCTTC.

The chain is built from TRBV29-1 and TRBJ1-1, with 9 bases fitting TRBD1. Trimming at V came to 1 base and at J to 0 bases, leaving 12 bases not matched to a gene. The CDR3 covers 18 residues. Germline V gives CDR1 SQVTM, CDR2 ANQGSEA. This CDR3 reads CSVEVPRQGVRMNTEAFF. CDR3 DNA sequence: TGCAGCGTTGAAGTGCCGCGACAGGGGGTTCGGATGAACACTGAAGCTTTCTTT.

This sequence joins TRBV5-1 and TRBJ2-1; D unclear. V lost 2 bases to trimming and J lost 5 bases, with 8 bases between them. The CDR3 is made up of 13 amino acids. Germline CDR1 reads SGHRS; CDR2 reads YFSETQ. CDR3 DNA sequence: TGCGCCAGCAGCTTCACCAGCGACAATGAGCAGTTCTTC. Protein: CASSFTSDNEQFF.

This clonotype came up a few times. The V call is TRBV12-3 or TRBV12-4, the J call TRBJ2-3, with D hard to call. The CDR3 runs to 12 residues. V was trimmed by 1 base and J by 7 bases, leaving 6 bases between them. In DNA form, the CDR3 reads TGTGCCAGCAGTTTAGTCGTAAATACGCAGTATTTT. Translation gives CASSLVVNTQYF.

The chain employs TRBV28 and TRBJ2-3, with 7 bases aligning to TRBD2. J lost 0 bases, V lost 1 base, and 7 bases had no gene match. The CDR3 totals 17 residues. Germline V lookup: CDR1 MDHEN, CDR2 SYDVKM. The CDR3 here is CASSLFPQAGSTDTQYF. CDR3 nucleotides: TGTGCCAGCAGTTTATTCCCCCAAGCGGGGAGCACAGATACGCAGTATTTT.

This clonotype was observed many times. V and J are TRBV7-2 and TRBJ2-1; D assignment may be TRBD1 or TRBD2 (5 bases each). Germline lookup yields CDR1 SGHTA and CDR2 FQGNSA. V lost 5 bases to trimming and J lost 7 bases, with 15 bases between them. CDR3 length: 14 amino acids. The CDR3 reads CASSPGGGVNEQFF. The CDR3 coding sequence is TGTGCCAGCAGCCCTGGGGGTGGAGTAAATGAGCAGTTCTTC.

The V and J genes are TRBV6-5 and TRBJ1-1, with TRBD1 identical over 9 bases. Losses at the gene ends were 7 bases for V and 2 bases for J; bases not matched to a gene: 5. Germline V gene sequence: CDR1 MNHEY, CDR2 SVGAGI. The CDR3 consists of 14 residues. The CDR3 bases are TGTGCCAGCACCCTGACAGGGGGTAACACTGAAGCTTTCTTT. Its translation is CASTLTGGNTEAFF.

The V and J genes are TRBV28 and TRBJ2-7; 7 bases are shared with TRBD2. The J call may be faulty, since TRBJ2-5 better matches the DNA end. Germline lookup yields CDR1 MDHEN and CDR2 SYDVKM. The CDR3 has 21 residues. The CDR3 DNA is TGTGCCAGCAGTTACCCTACTTATCGCCAGCGGGAATTAAACCAGGTGGAGACCCAGTACTTC. As protein: CASSYPTYRQRELNQVETQYF.

The sample holds a few counts of this clonotype. This chain links TRBV4-3 with TRBJ2-4; TRBD1 aligns across 11 bases. V was clipped by 1 base and J by 2 bases; unmatched bases: 7. Germline values: CDR1 LGHNA, CDR2 YSLEER. The CDR3 spans 18 residues. The CDR3 here is CASSQGRGQGVSKNIQYF. CDR3 DNA: TGCGCCAGCAGCCAAGGCCGGGGACAGGGGGTTTCCAAAAACATTCAGTACTTC.

V gene TRBV6-5 combines with J gene TRBJ2-5, with TRBD2 matching 8 bases. J gave up 1 base and V 4 bases, and 5 bases lay outside the gene matches. Germline-derived CDR1 and CDR2 are MNHEY and SVGAGI. The CDR3 consists of 15 residues. CDR3: CASSSSTSGQETQYF. DNA for the CDR3: TGTGCCAGCAGTTCGTCTACTAGCGGCCAAGAGACCCAGTACTTC.

The genes are TRBV7-9 and TRBJ2-7; D ambiguous. The CDR3 loop spans 15 amino acids. The germline V and J ends were trimmed by 0 bases and 5 bases, with 14 bases remaining between them. Per germline, CDR1 SEHNR and CDR2 FQNEAQ (reference sequence). CDR3 region: CASSLAAARLNEQYF. The CDR3 DNA reads TGTGCCAGCAGCTTAGCGGCAGCCCGATTAAACGAGCAGTACTTC.

The chain has TRBV20-1 and TRBJ2-5; D perhaps matches TRBD2 (5 bases). The end of the DNA is better explained by TRBJ2-7, so the J call may be wrong. CDR3 length: 12 amino acids. Germline V gives CDR1 DFQATT, CDR2 SNEGSKA (reference sequence). The CDR3 DNA follows: TGCAGTGCCAAAAGGTCGGGGTCCGAGCAGTACTTC. Its translation: CSAKRSGSEQYF.

There are many counts of this clonotype. The rearrangement links TRBV12-3 or TRBV12-4 to TRBJ1-2; D remains unclear. The CDR3 consists of 13 residues. Deletions cut 2 bases from V and 4 bases from J, with 8 bases between. The CDR3 DNA is TGTGCCAGCAGTTTATCCCGGGGCTATGGCTACACCTTC. Its protein is CASSLSRGYGYTF.

This chain uses TRBV4-1 with TRBJ1-4, with D perhaps TRBD1 (5 bases). V dropped 0 bases and J dropped 8 bases, with 13 bases sitting between them. The germline V gene encodes CDR1 MGHRA and CDR2 YSYEKL. This CDR3 contains 15 residues. As DNA, the CDR3 is TGCGCCAGCAGCCAAGAATCGCAGGGAGGCGAAAAACTGTTTTTT. This gives the protein CASSQESQGGEKLFF.